The rows below give T cell receptor beta chains drawn from one sample of a study of early T cells in non-severe SARS-CoV-2 infection. From the 5' RACE reads, TCRdb called clonotypes with MiXCR, one entry per CDR3 protein. The table has roughly 55,000 distinct CDR3 sequences, about 15% seen once. The sequenced sample was whole blood, obtained at baseline. Receptors were obtained from an adult who was a healthcare worker with PCR-confirmed SARS-CoV-2 infection or an uninfected control (not recorded which). The CDR3 runs from the conserved cysteine through the conserved F or W. A D gene is named only where the DNA matches it firmly. Size values are once, few and many counts, or a class for expanded clones, and some rows have none.

abundance,v_gene,j_gene,d_gene,CDR3nt,CDR3aa
.,TRBV2,TRBJ2-3,.,TGTGCCGGCCAGGGGATAGCTAGCACAGATACGCAGTATTTT,CAGQGIASTDTQYF
.,TRBV11-2,TRBJ2-7,TRBD2,TGTGCCAGCAGCCCCCTGGGACTAGCGAGCTACGAGCAGTACTTC,CASSPLGLASYEQYF
.,TRBV20-1,TRBJ1-5,TRBD1,TGCAGTGCTAAGGCAGGGGGCAGGTTAAGTAGCAATCAGCCCCAGCATTTT,CSAKAGGRLSSNQPQHF
few,TRBV18,TRBJ1-5,.,TGTGCCAGCTCACCAACGATAGGAGGGAATCAGCCCCAGCATTTT,CASSPTIGGNQPQHF
medium-sized,TRBV20-1,TRBJ2-7,TRBD1,TGCAGTGCTAGGCCCGAACAGGGGGCGAGCTCCTACGAGCAGTACTTC,CSARPEQGASSYEQYF
.,TRBV7-6,TRBJ2-1,.,TGTGCCAGCAGCTTATCCCCAGGGAACAATGAGCAGTTCTTC,CASSLSPGNNEQFF
.,TRBV30,TRBJ2-1,TRBD1,TGTGCCTGGAGTGCTGAGACAGGGGTCTACAATGAGCAGTTCTTC,CAWSAETGVYNEQFF
many,TRBV4-2,TRBJ1-1,.,TGTGCCAGCAGCCAAGATAACCTCAGGTCCTCGAACACTGAAGCTTTCTTT,CASSQDNLRSSNTEAFF
.,TRBV10-3,TRBJ2-3,TRBD1,TGTGCCATCAGGTCAGGGGGCTTTGCGCAGTATTTT,CAIRSGGFAQYF
few,TRBV10-3,TRBJ1-1,TRBD1,TGTGCCATCAGTGAGGACAGGGTGAACACTGAAGCTTTCTTT,CAISEDRVNTEAFF
few,TRBV29-1,TRBJ2-7,TRBD1,TGCAGCTACAGGGGGGCTAGAAGATCCGAGCAGTACTTC,CSYRGARRSEQYF
many,TRBV7-2,TRBJ2-7,.,TGTGCCAGCAGCAATCCTCCCTGGGGGGTAAGCAACGAGCAGTACTTC,CASSNPPWGVSNEQYF
few,TRBV28,TRBJ1-2,.,TGTGCCAGCAGTTTGGCAGTTTTATATGGCTACACCTTC,CASSLAVLYGYTF
few,TRBV2,TRBJ2-4,TRBD1,TGTGCCAGCAGTGTAGGGGGCGATCGGTACTTC,CASSVGGDRYF
many,TRBV28,TRBJ2-1,.,TGTGCCAGCAGTTTAACGGGTATCCTGGGTGTTGTCGGGGGCTCCTACAATGAGCAGTTCTTC,CASSLTGILGVVGGSYNEQFF
few,TRBV11-2,TRBJ1-4,.,TGTGCCAGCAGCTTGGGGGCGGGGACTAATGAAAAACTGTTTTTT,CASSLGAGTNEKLFF
.,TRBV28,TRBJ2-3,.,TGTGCCAGCAGTTTATCGGGCGACGGTACTAGCACAGATACGCAGTATTTT,CASSLSGDGTSTDTQYF
few,TRBV10-3,TRBJ2-7,.,TGTGCCATCAGTACACCTCAGGGCTCCTACGAGCAGTACTTC,CAISTPQGSYEQYF
.,TRBV9,TRBJ1-2,TRBD1,TGTGCCAGCATCATAGAGGAACAGGGGAGAACCTATGGCTACACCTTC,CASIIEEQGRTYGYTF
few,TRBV7-9,TRBJ2-5,.,TGTGCCAGCAGCTTATTCTTTCCGGGAGTACTTTTCCAAGAGACCCAGTACTTC,CASSLFFPGVLFQETQYF
few,TRBV12-3/TRBV12-4,TRBJ2-3,TRBD2,TGTGCCAGCAGTTTGGGGCTAGCGGGGGGAGTCACGCAGTATTTT,CASSLGLAGGVTQYF
few,TRBV11-2,TRBJ1-2,TRBD1,TGTGCCAGCAGCTCACGACAGGGGCAATCATATGGCTACACCTTC,CASSSRQGQSYGYTF
.,TRBV13,TRBJ2-1,TRBD2,TGTGCCACCGGGACTAGCGGGTATAATGAGCAGTTCTTC,CATGTSGYNEQFF
few,TRBV10-3,TRBJ2-5,.,TGTGCCATCAGCCAAATGCTGGGTGGTCAAGAGACCCAGTACTTC,CAISQMLGGQETQYF
few,TRBV29-1,TRBJ2-5,TRBD2,TGCAGCGTTGGGACTAGCGGGGGGGCGGAGACCCAGTACTTC,CSVGTSGGAETQYF
.,TRBV20-1,TRBJ1-2,.,TGCAGTGCCCCGGCCACCCGAAACTATGGCTACACCTTC,CSAPATRNYGYTF
.,TRBV3-1,TRBJ1-4,.,TGTGCCGCGAAGGGGGGCGGGAATGAAAAACTGTTTTTT,CAAKGGGNEKLFF
.,TRBV25-1,TRBJ2-4,.,TGTGCCAGCAGTGAGGTTGGTGTCAGCCAAAACATTCAGTACTTC,CASSEVGVSQNIQYF
few,TRBV20-1,TRBJ2-2,.,TGCAGTGCCTACCCTAGGGGAGTAGGGACCGGGGAGCTGTTTTTT,CSAYPRGVGTGELFF
few,TRBV6-1,TRBJ1-5,.,TGTGCCAGCGGTAAAAACAGGGAGGCGAATGGCAATCAGCCCCAGCATTTT,CASGKNREANGNQPQHF
.,TRBV6-1,TRBJ2-7,.,TGTGCCAGCAGTCGTGGGTACAGCGGAGCGGAGCAGTACTTC,CASSRGYSGAEQYF
few,TRBV6-6,TRBJ1-6,TRBD1,TGTGCCAGCAGTTACACTCAACAGGGGACCCTCAATTCACCCCTCCACTTT,CASSYTQQGTLNSPLHF
.,TRBV3-1,TRBJ2-1,TRBD2,TGTGCCAGCAGCCAACTAGCGGGGGCCAATGAGTTCCAGTTC,CASSQLAGANEFQF
few,TRBV20-1,TRBJ2-1,TRBD2,TGCAGTGCTCGGGAGGGAGGGCGTGAGCAGTTCTTC,CSAREGGREQFF
.,TRBV28,TRBJ2-2,.,TGTGCCAGCAGGGAATCCATGGGGCGCAGGGGAACCGGGGAGCTGTTTTTT,CASRESMGRRGTGELFF
many,TRBV27,TRBJ1-4,.,TGTGCCAGCAGTTCAGGGGCTAATGAAAAACTGTTTTTT,CASSSGANEKLFF
many,TRBV12-3/TRBV12-4,TRBJ2-4,.,TGTGCCAGCAGTTTAGCGCGGCGGGTAAACATTCAGTACTTC,CASSLARRVNIQYF
.,TRBV5-8,TRBJ1-1,TRBD1,TGTGCCAGCAGCCGCGGGGACAGCCGTTTCATGAACACTGAAGCTTTCTTT,CASSRGDSRFMNTEAFF
.,TRBV12-5,TRBJ1-1,TRBD1,TGTGCTAGTGGAACAGGGGGATCCACTGAAGCTTTCTTT,CASGTGGSTEAFF
few,TRBV13,TRBJ2-3,.,TGTGCCAGCAGCGCGAACAGGAGATACACAGATACGCAGTATTTT,CASSANRRYTDTQYF
few,TRBV18,TRBJ1-1,.,TGTGCCAGCTCACCACCGAGCAGGTCTATTATGAACACTGAAGCTTTCTTT,CASSPPSRSIMNTEAFF
few,TRBV12-3/TRBV12-4,TRBJ2-1,.,TGTGCCAGCAGATCCCCCTGGCAGGGGTACAATGAGCAGTTCTTC,CASRSPWQGYNEQFF
.,TRBV27,TRBJ2-7,.,TGTGCCAGCAGTCCCATGGGGTTCGCTTACGAGCAGTACTTC,CASSPMGFAYEQYF
.,TRBV28,TRBJ2-1,.,TGTGCCAGCAGTGCAGGATCGAGGCAGTTCTTC,CASSAGSRQFF
.,TRBV27,TRBJ2-3,TRBD2,TGTGCCAGCAGCCCCGGGACTAGCGGGAGGGCTAGCACAGATACGCAGTATTTT,CASSPGTSGRASTDTQYF
few,TRBV28,TRBJ2-6,.,TGTGCCAGCGCCTCTGGGGCCAACGTCCTGACTTTC,CASASGANVLTF
few,TRBV29-1,TRBJ2-6,.,TGCAGCGTTCAATTTCCGGGACCCGGGTGGTCTGGGGCCAACGTCCTGACTTTC,CSVQFPGPGWSGANVLTF
few,TRBV29-1,TRBJ2-7,TRBD2,TGCAGCGTTGACAGCGGGGAGTCCTACGAGCAGTACTTC,CSVDSGESYEQYF
few,TRBV28,TRBJ1-1,.,TGTGCCAGCAGTCGGACAATCATGAACACTGAAGCTTTCTTT,CASSRTIMNTEAFF